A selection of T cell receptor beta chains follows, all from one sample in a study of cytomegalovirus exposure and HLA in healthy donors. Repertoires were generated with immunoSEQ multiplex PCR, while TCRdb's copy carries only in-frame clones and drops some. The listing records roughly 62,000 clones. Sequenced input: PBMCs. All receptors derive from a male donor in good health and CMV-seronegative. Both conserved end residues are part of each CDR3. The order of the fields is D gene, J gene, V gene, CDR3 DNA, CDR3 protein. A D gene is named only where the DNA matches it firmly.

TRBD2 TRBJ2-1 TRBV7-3 TGTGCCAGCAGCTCCAGGACTAGCGGGGTGATTAATGAGCAGTTCTTC CASSSRTSGVINEQFF
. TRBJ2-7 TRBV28 TGTGCCAGCAGTGCCACCCACCCAGGGGAGCAACCCCACGAGCAGTACTTC CASSATHPGEQPHEQYF
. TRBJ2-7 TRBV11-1 TGTGCCAGCAGCCCGCCGGGGGAGATCTCCTACGAGCAGTACTTC CASSPPGEISYEQYF
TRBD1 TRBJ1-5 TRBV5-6 TGTGCCAGCAGCACCTCGGGACAGGGGGCCCAGCCCCAGCATTTT CASSTSGQGAQPQHF
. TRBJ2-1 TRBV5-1 TGCGCCAGCAGCACCGGCCCCGGGGGTGAGCAGTTCTTC CASSTGPGGEQFF
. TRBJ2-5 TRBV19 TGTGCCAGTAGTATACGGCCCGGGGAGACCCAGTACTTC CASSIRPGETQYF
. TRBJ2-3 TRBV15 TGTGCCACCAGCAGAGCTGGGGCGGTGACAGATACGCAGTATTTT CATSRAGAVTDTQYF
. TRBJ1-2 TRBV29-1 TGCAGCGTCAGTGTTGTCTATGGCTACACCTTC CSVSVVYGYTF
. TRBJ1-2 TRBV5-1 TGCGCCAGCAGCTTGCAGGGTGTAGATGGCTACACCTTC CASSLQGVDGYTF
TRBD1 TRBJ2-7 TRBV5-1 TGCGCCAGCAGCCCGGGGACAGCGTCCTACGAGCAGTACTTC CASSPGTASYEQYF
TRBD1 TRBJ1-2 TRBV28 TGTGCCAGCAGTTCGGGGGACAGGCCTAACTATGGCTACACCTTC CASSSGDRPNYGYTF
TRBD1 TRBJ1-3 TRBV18 TGTGCCAGCTCCGCTAAGACCGGGACAGCTGGAAACACCATATATTTT CASSAKTGTAGNTIYF
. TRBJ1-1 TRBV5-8 TGTGCCAGCAGTTCAAGGACAGTTCGGACCACTGAAGCTTTCTTT CASSSRTVRTTEAFF
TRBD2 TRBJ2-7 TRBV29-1 TGCAGCGCCCAAACGGTAGCGGGAGGAGGGGAGCAGTACTTC CSAQTVAGGGEQYF
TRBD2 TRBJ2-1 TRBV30 TGTGCCTGGAGTGGGTTTCTAGCGGCTGGATACAATGAGCAGTTCTTC CAWSGFLAAGYNEQFF
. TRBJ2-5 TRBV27 TGTGCCAGCAGTTTAAGGTGGGAGAAGGTTGAGACCCAGTACTTC CASSLRWEKVETQYF
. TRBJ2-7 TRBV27 TGTGCCAGCAGTCAGGCACAGTTCTCCTACGAGCAGTACTTC CASSQAQFSYEQYF
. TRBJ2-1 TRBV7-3 TGTGCCAGCAGCCGTACGGAGGGTCCCCCTCTCAATGAGCAGTTCTTC CASSRTEGPPLNEQFF
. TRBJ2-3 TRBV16 TGTGCCAGCAGCCAAGATGGGCCAGATACGCAGTATTTT CASSQDGPDTQYF
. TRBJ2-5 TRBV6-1 TGTGCCAGCCGGACGGGATTGCAAGAGACCCAGTACTTC CASRTGLQETQYF
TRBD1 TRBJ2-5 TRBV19 TGTGCCAGTAGTAGAACCGGGACAGAAGAGACCCAGTACTTC CASSRTGTEETQYF
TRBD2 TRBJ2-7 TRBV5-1 TGCGCCAGCAGCTTGGGACTAGCGGGGGGGCTCGAGCAGTACTTC CASSLGLAGGLEQYF
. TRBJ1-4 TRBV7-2 TGTGCCAGCAGCTTAGGGGGCGCTAATGAAAAACTGTTTTTT CASSLGGANEKLFF
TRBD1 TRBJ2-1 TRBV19 TGTGCCAGTAGCCTCAGGGGGCAGATCGACAATGAGCAGTTCTTC CASSLRGQIDNEQFF
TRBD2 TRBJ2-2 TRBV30 TGTGCCTGGAGCAGCGGGAGAACGAACACCGGGGAGCTGTTTTTT CAWSSGRTNTGELFF
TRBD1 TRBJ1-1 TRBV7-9 TGTGCCACCCCCCCGGCCCCCACAGGGGGCGGTGAAGCTTTCTTT CATPPAPTGGGEAFF
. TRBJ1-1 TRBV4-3 TGCGCCAGCAGCCAAGGGAACAGCCCCGAAGCTTTCTTT CASSQGNSPEAFF
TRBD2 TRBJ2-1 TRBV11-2 TGTGCCAGCAGCGAAGCGGGGGGGGACAATGAGCAGTTCTTC CASSEAGGDNEQFF
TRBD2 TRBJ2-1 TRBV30 TGTGCCTGGAGGGCTCCGGGACTAGCGGGCGACAATGAGCAGTTCTTC CAWRAPGLAGDNEQFF
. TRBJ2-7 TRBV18 TGTGCCAGCTCACCACCGTCAGGGAAGGTGTACGAGCAGTACTTC CASSPPSGKVYEQYF
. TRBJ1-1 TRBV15 TGTGCCACCAGCAGAGATACATCAGGGGATGGCCATTTAGACACTGAAGCTTTCTTT CATSRDTSGDGHLDTEAFF
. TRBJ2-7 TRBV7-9 TGTGCCAGCAGCTTAGAACCTGCCCGGTACGAGCAGTACTTC CASSLEPARYEQYF
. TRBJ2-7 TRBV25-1 TGTGCCAGCAGTGAAGGCGGTACCTACGAGCAGTACTTC CASSEGGTYEQYF
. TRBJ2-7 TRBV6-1 TGTGCCAGCAGTGGGACGGGGGAAGCGTCAGTTCTAGAGCAGTACTTC CASSGTGEASVLEQYF
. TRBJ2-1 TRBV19 TGTGCCAGTAGTTTCCCCCGGGACTCCCAAAGCTCCTACAATGGGCAGTTCTTC CASSFPRDSQSSYNGQFF
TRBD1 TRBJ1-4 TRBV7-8 TGTGCCAGCAGCTTAGGACAGGGAAATGAAAAACTGTTTTTT CASSLGQGNEKLFF
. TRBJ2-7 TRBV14 TGTGCCAGCAGCCAAGGGAGGGTGGGCGAGCAGTACTTC CASSQGRVGEQYF
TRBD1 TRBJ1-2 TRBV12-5 TGTGCTAGTGGTTTGGGGACAGGGAAAGGCTACACCTTC CASGLGTGKGYTF
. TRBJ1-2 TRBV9 TGTGCCAGCGGCCAGGGTACTAACTATGGCTACACCTTC CASGQGTNYGYTF
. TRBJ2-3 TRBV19 TGTGCCAGTAGTATAGTAGGAAGACTAGATACGCAGTATTTT CASSIVGRLDTQYF
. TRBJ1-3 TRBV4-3 TGCGCCAGCAGCCAAGAGGCCCCCAACAGCAAGAGAAACACCATATATTTT CASSQEAPNSKRNTIYF
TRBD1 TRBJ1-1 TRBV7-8 TGTGCCAGCAGCTCCTTCTCCCGCGGACAGGGGGGCATGAACACTGAAGCTTTCTTT CASSSFSRGQGGMNTEAFF
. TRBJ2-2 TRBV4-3 TGCGCCAGCAGCCAAGATTTGGCGGGTTACACCGGGGAGCTGTTTTTT CASSQDLAGYTGELFF
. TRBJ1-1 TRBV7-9 TGTGCCAGCAGCATATACCCCGGGGGCACTGAAGCTTTCTTT CASSIYPGGTEAFF
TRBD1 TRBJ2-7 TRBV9 TGTGCCAGCAGCGCCGGACAGGGCTTAGCCTACGAGCAGTACTTC CASSAGQGLAYEQYF
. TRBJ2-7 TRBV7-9 TGTGCCAGCAGCTTGGTCCAGGGGCACGCCTACGAGCAGTACTTC CASSLVQGHAYEQYF
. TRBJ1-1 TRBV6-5 TGTGCCAGCACCAACAGGGTGGGGACTGAAGCTTTCTTT CASTNRVGTEAFF
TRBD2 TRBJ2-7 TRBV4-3 TGCGCCAGCAGCCAAGCGCTAGCGGGGGCCTACGAGCAGTACTTC CASSQALAGAYEQYF
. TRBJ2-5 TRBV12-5 TGTGCTAGTGGTTCCTGGGGAGTAGAGACCCAGTACTTC CASGSWGVETQYF
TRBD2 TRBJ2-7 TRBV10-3 TGTGCCATCAGCTCGACTAGCTTTATGGACGAGCAGTACTTC CAISSTSFMDEQYF
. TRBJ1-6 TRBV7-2 TGTGCCAGCAGCTTAGAAAGAAGGGGGGGTTCACCCCTCCACTTT CASSLERRGGSPLHF
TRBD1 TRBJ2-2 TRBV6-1 TGTGCCAGCAGTGAAATGACAGGGGGCCACACCGGGGAGCTGTTTTTT CASSEMTGGHTGELFF
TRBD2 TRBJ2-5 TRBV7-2 TGTGCCAGCAGCTTCTTCGGACTAGGAGAGACCCAGTACTTC CASSFFGLGETQYF
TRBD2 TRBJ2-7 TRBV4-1 TGCGCCAGCAGCCAAGACATCCCGCTAGCGGGGCTCTCCTACGAGCAGTACTTC CASSQDIPLAGLSYEQYF
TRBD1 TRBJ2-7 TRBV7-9 TGTGCCAGCAGCCAACAGGGGTACGAGCAGTACTTC CASSQQGYEQYF
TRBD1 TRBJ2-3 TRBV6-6 TGTGCCAGCAGACGAGGACAGGGGGCGCAGGATACGCAGTATTTT CASRRGQGAQDTQYF
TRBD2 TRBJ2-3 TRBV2 TGTGCCAGCAGTGTGCGGGGGGGCCTGTATTTT CASSVRGGLYF
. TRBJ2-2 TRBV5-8 TGTGCCAGCAGCCACCCTCTTACCCGGGACATGGACACCGGGGAGCTGTTTTTT CASSHPLTRDMDTGELFF
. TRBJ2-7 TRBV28 TGTGCCAGCAGTGATAGGGGTGTACATCTCTACGAGCAGTACTTC CASSDRGVHLYEQYF